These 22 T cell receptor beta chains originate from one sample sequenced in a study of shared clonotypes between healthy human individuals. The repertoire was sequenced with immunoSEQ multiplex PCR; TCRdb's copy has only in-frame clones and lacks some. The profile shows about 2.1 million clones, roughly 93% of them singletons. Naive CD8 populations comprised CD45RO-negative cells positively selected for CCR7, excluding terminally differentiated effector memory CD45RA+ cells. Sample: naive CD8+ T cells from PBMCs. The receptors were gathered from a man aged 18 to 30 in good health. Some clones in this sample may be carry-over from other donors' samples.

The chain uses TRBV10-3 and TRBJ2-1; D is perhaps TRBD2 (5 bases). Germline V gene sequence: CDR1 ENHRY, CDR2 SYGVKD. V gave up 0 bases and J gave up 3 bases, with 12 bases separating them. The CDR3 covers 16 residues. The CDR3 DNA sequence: TGTGCCATCAGTGAGTCGGCCCACGGACTCTACAATGAGCAGTTCTTC. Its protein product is CAISESAHGLYNEQFF.

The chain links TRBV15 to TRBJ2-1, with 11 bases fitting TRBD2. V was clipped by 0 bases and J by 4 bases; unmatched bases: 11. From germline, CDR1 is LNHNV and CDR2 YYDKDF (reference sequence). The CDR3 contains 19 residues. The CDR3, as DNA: TGTGCCACCAGCAGAGATCAGGAGATGGGACTAGCGGCTTACAATGAGCAGTTCTTC. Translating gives CATSRDQEMGLAAYNEQFF.

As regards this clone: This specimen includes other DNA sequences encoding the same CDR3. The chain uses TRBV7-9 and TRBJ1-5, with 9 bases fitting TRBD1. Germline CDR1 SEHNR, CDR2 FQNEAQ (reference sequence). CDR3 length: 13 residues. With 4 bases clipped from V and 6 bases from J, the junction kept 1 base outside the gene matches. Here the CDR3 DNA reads TGTGCCAGCAGCTCGACAGGGGGTCAGCCCCAGCATTTT. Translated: CASSSTGGQPQHF.

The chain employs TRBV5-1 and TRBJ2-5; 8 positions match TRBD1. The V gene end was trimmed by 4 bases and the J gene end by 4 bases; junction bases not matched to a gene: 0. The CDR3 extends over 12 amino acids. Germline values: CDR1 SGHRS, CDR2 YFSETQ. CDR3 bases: TGCGCCAGCAGCGACAGGGGAGAGACCCAGTACTTC. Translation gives CASSDRGETQYF.

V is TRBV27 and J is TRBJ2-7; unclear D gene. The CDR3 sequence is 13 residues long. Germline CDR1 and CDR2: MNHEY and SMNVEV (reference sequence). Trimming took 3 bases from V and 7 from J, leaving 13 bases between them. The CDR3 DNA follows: TGTGCCAGCAGTTTGGACGGAGCCCGGGAGCAGTACTTC. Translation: CASSLDGAREQYF.

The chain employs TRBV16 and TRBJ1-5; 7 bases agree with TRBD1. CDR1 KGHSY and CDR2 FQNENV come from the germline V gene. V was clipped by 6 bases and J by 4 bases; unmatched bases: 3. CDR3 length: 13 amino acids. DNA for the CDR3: TGTGCCAGCAGTCCGGGACAGAATCAGCCCCAGCATTTT. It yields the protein CASSPGQNQPQHF.

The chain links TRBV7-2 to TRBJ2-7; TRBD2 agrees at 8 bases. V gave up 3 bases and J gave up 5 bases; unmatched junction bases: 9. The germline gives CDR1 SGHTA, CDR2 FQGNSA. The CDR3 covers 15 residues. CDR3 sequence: CASSFGTSVFNEQYF. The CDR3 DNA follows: TGTGCCAGCAGCTTTGGGACTAGTGTCTTTAACGAGCAGTACTTC.

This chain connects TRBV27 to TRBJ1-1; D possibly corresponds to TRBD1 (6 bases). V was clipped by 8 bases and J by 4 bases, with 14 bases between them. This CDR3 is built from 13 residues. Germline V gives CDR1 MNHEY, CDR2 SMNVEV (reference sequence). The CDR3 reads CASRNRDRTEAFF. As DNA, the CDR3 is TGTGCCAGCCGTAACAGGGATCGCACTGAAGCTTTCTTT.

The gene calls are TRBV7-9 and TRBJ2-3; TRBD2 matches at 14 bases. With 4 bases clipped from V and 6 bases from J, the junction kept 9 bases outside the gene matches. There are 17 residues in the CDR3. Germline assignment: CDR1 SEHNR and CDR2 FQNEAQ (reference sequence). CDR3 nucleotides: TGTGCCAGCAGCTCTTCCCCGACTAGCGGGAGGGGGGATACGCAGTATTTT. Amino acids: CASSSSPTSGRGDTQYF. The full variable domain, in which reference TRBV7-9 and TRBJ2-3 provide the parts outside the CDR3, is DTGVSQNPRHKITKRGQNVTFRCDPISEHNRLYWYRQTLGQGPEFLTYFQNEAQLEKSRLLSDRFSAERPKGSFSTLEIQRTEQGDSAMYLCASSSSPTSGRGDTQYFGPGTRLTVL.

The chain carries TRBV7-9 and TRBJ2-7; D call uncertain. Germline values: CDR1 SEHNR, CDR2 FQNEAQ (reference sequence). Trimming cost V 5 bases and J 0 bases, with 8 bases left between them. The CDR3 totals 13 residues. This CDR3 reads CASSKQSSYEQYF. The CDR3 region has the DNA TGTGCCAGCAGCAAACAAAGCTCCTACGAGCAGTACTTC.

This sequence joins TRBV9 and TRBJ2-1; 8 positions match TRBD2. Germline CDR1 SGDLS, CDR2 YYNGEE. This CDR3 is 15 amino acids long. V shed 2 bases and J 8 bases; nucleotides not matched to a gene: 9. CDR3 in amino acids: CASSVAGGIYDEQFF. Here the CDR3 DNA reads TGTGCCAGCAGCGTCGCGGGAGGTATCTATGATGAGCAGTTCTTC. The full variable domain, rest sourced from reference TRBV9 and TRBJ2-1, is DSGVTQTPKHLITATGQRVTLRCSPRSGDLSVYWYQQSLDQGLQFLIQYYNGEERAKGNILERFSAQQFPDLHSELNLSSLELGDSALYFCASSVAGGIYDEQFFGPGTRLTVL.

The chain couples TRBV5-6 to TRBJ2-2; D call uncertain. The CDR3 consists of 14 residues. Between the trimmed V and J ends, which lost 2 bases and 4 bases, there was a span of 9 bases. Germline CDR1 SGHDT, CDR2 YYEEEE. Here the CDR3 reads CASSLPHTTGELFF. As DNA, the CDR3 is TGTGCCAGCAGCTTACCGCACACCACCGGGGAGCTGTTTTTT.

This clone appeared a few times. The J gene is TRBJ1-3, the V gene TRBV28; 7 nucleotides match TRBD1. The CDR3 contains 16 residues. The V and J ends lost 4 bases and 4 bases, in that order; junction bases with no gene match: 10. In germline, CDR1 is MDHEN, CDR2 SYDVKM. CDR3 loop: CASSSRAGTAGNTIYF. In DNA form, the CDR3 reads TGTGCCAGCAGTTCCCGGGCCGGGACAGCCGGAAACACCATATATTTT.

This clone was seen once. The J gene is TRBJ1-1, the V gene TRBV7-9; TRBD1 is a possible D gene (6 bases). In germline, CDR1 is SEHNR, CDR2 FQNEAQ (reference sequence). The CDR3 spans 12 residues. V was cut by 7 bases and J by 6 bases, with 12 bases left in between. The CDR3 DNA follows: TGTGCCAGCAACCCAGGGGTCTCTGAAGCTTTCTTT. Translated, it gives CASNPGVSEAFF. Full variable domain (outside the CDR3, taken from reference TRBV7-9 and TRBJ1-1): DTGVSQNPRHKITKRGQNVTFRCDPISEHNRLYWYRQTLGQGPEFLTYFQNEAQLEKSRLLSDRFSAERPKGSFSTLEIQRTEQGDSAMYLCASNPGVSEAFFGQGTRLTVV.

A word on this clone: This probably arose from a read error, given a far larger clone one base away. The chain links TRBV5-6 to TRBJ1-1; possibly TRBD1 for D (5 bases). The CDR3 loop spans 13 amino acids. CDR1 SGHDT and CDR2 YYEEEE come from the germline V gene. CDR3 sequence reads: CASSFRQDTEAFF. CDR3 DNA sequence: TGTGCCAGCAGCTTTAGGCAGGACACCGAAGCTTTCTTT.

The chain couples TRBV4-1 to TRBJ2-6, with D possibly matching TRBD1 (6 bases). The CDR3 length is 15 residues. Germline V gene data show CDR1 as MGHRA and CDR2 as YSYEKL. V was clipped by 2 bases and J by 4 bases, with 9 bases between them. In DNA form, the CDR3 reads TGCGCCAGCAGCCAACAGGGGCCCGGGGCCAACGTCCTGACTTTC. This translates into CASSQQGPGANVLTF.

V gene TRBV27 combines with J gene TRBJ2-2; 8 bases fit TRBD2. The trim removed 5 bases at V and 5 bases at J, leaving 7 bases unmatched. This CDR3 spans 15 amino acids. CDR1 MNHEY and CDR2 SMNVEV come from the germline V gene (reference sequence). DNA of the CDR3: TGTGCCAGCAGTCCCACGGGGGGGCGGACCGGGGAGCTGTTTTTT. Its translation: CASSPTGGRTGELFF.

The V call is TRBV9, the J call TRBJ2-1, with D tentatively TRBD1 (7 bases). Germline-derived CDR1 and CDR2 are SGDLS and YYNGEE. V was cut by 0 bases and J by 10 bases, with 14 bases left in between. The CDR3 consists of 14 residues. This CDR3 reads CASSVVGGGREQFF. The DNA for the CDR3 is TGTGCCAGCAGCGTAGTTGGAGGGGGCAGGGAGCAGTTCTTC.

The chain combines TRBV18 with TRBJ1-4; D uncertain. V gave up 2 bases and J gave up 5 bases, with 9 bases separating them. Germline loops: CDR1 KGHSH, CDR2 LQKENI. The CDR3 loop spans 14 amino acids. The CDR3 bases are TGTGCCAGCTCACCAGCGAGGATCAATGAAAAACTGTTTTTT. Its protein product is CASSPARINEKLFF.

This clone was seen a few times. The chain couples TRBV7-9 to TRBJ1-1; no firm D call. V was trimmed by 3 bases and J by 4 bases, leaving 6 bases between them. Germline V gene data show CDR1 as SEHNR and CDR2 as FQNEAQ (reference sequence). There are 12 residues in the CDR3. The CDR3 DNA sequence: TGTGCCAGCAGCTTGCCTATCACTGAAGCTTTCTTT. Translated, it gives CASSLPITEAFF.

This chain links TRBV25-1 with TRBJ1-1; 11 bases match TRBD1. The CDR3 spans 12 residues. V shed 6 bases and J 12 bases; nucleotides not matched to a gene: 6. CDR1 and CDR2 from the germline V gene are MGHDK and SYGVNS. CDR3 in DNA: TGTGCCAGCAGCTGGGACAGGGGGACGACTTTCTTT. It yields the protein CASSWDRGTTFF. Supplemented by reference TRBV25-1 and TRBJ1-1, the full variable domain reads EADIYQTPRYLVIGTGKKITLECSQTMGHDKMYWYQQDPGMELHLIHYSYGVNSTEKGDLSSESTVSRIRTEHFPLTLESARPSHTSQYLCASSWDRGTTFFGQGTRLTVV.

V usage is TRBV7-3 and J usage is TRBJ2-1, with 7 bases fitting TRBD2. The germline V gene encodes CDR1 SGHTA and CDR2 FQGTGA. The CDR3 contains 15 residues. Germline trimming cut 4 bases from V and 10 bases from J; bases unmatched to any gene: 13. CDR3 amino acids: CASSSRQTSREEQFF. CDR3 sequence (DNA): TGTGCCAGCAGCTCGAGGCAGACTAGCCGGGAGGAGCAGTTCTTC.